Included here is one T cell receptor beta chain sequence, with context. Its specificity is unknown. Trimming took 1 base from V and 5 from J; bases not matched to a gene: 11. This CDR3 has 17 residues. Per germline, CDR1 MGHRA and CDR2 YSYEKL. These data come from a study of cytomegalovirus exposure and HLA in healthy donors. Whole-study context: About 85 million unique TCRs from HLA-typed donors were held in an early release of data. Study findings and constraints: Excluded: some indistinguishable V segments such as TRBV6-2 and TRBV6-3.

Primers for the PCR totalled 60 Vbeta and 13 Jbeta. Method: immunoSEQ multiplex PCR; TCRdb's copy keeps in-frame clones and lacks some. This table holds roughly 150,000 clones, 75% to 90% found once. Sequencing used PBMCs. The TCR comes from a female donor in good health and CMV-seronegative. The V and J genes are TRBV4-1 and TRBJ2-5; 9 bases are shared with TRBD2. In DNA form, the CDR3 reads TGCGCCAGCAGCCAAGTAGTAGCGGGGGCCATGTCTGAGACCCAGTACTTC. Residues: CASSQVVAGAMSETQYF.